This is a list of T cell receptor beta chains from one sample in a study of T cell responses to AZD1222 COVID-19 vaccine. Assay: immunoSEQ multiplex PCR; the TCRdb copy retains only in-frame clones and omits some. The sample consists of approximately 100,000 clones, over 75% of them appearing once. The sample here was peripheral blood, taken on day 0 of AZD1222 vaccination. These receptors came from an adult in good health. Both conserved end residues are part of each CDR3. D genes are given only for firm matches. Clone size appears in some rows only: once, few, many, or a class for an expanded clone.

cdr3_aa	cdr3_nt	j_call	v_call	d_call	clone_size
CSVGTGNGYTF	TGCAGCGTCGGGACTGGAAATGGCTACACCTTC	TRBJ1-2	TRBV29-1	-	-
CASSLYPRQGDRFSNQPQHF	TGCGCCAGCAGCTTGTACCCCAGACAGGGGGATCGATTTAGCAATCAGCCCCAGCATTTT	TRBJ1-5	TRBV5-1	TRBD1	-
CASSLGGTGKSYEQYF	TGCGCCAGCAGCTTGGGAGGGACAGGGAAATCCTACGAGCAGTACTTC	TRBJ2-7	TRBV5-1	TRBD1	-
CASSQDLEKLFF	TGTGCCAGCAGCCAAGATCTTGAAAAACTGTTTTTT	TRBJ1-4	TRBV3-1/TRBV3-2	-	-
CASSQDPGQGRRNYGYTF	TGTGCCAGCAGCCAGGATCCGGGACAGGGCCGTAGGAACTATGGCTACACCTTC	TRBJ1-2	TRBV5-8	TRBD1	once
CATSRDRMNTEAFF	TGTGCCACCAGCAGAGATAGGATGAACACTGAAGCTTTCTTT	TRBJ1-1	TRBV15	-	-
CASSFAADTQYF	TGTGCCAGCAGCTTTGCGGCAGATACGCAGTATTTT	TRBJ2-3	TRBV5-5	-	-
CAISESGNEKLFF	TGTGCCATCAGTGAATCGGGTAATGAAAAACTGTTTTTT	TRBJ1-4	TRBV10-3	-	-
CSVRGTDYGYTF	TGCAGCGTTCGAGGGACAGACTATGGCTACACCTTC	TRBJ1-2	TRBV29-1	TRBD1	-
CASSGAIDTQYF	TGTGCCAGCTCGGGGGCGATAGATACGCAGTATTTT	TRBJ2-3	TRBV18	-	-
CASGQENTGELFF	TGTGCCAGTGGGCAGGAGAACACCGGGGAGCTGTTTTTT	TRBJ2-2	TRBV10-3	-	once
CASSQVRVEGELFF	TGTGCCAGCAGCCAAGTGAGAGTTGAGGGGGAGCTGTTTTTT	TRBJ2-2	TRBV14	-	-
CASSFAGLYNEQFF	TGTGCCAGTAGTTTCGCGGGGTTATACAATGAGCAGTTCTTC	TRBJ2-1	TRBV19	-	-
CAWSELGIGTDTQYF	TGTGCCTGGAGTGAATTAGGGATCGGGACAGATACGCAGTATTTT	TRBJ2-3	TRBV30	-	-
CASGGGRQGQPQHF	TGTGCCAGCGGCGGAGGGAGACAGGGTCAGCCCCAGCATTTT	TRBJ1-5	TRBV27	TRBD1	-
CASSFPNYGYTF	TGTGCCAGCAGTTTCCCTAACTATGGCTACACCTTC	TRBJ1-2	TRBV28	-	-
CASSVGLFDEQYF	TGTGCCAGCAGCGTGGGCCTGTTCGACGAGCAGTACTTC	TRBJ2-7	TRBV3-1/TRBV3-2	-	-
CASSLLGGGNGYTF	TGTGCCAGCAGCTTGTTGGGGGGAGGAAATGGCTACACCTTC	TRBJ1-2	TRBV5-4	-	-
CASSQDEIAGDNEQFF	TGTGCCAGCAGCCAAGATGAGATCGCGGGGGACAATGAGCAGTTCTTC	TRBJ2-1	TRBV4-2	TRBD2	-
CASSFDRAGANVLTF	TGTGCCAGCAGTTTTGACAGGGCTGGGGCCAACGTCCTGACTTTC	TRBJ2-6	TRBV28	TRBD1	-
CASSLGQTTGYTF	TGTGCCAGCAGTTTGGGACAGACCACCGGCTACACCTTC	TRBJ1-2	TRBV2	TRBD1	once
CASSSSGTVGLGYTF	TGTGCCAGCAGTTCCTCCGGGACAGTGGGTCTTGGCTACACCTTC	TRBJ1-2	TRBV6-5	TRBD1	once
CASSYSDSTEAFF	TGTGCCAGCAGTTACTCGGACAGCACTGAAGCTTTCTTT	TRBJ1-1	TRBV6-5	-	-